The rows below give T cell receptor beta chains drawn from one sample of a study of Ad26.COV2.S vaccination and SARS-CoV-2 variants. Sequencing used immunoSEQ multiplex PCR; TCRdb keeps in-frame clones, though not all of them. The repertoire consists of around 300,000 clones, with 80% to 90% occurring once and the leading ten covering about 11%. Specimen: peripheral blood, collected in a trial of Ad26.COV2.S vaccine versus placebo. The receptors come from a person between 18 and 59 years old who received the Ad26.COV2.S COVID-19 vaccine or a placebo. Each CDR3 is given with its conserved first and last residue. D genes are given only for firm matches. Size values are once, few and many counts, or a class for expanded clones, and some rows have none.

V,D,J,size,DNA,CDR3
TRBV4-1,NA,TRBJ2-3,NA,TGCGCCAGCAGCCAAGATGGGGGACTGGCCCCCACAGATACGCAGTATTTT,CASSQDGGLAPTDTQYF
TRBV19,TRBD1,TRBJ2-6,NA,TGTGCCAGTAGTAATACAGGGGCGATTGGGGCCAACGTCCTGACTTTC,CASSNTGAIGANVLTF
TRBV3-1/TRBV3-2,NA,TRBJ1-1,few,TGTGCCAGCAGCCCTCGGGGGGACACTGAAGCTTTCTTT,CASSPRGDTEAFF
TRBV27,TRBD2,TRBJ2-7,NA,TGTGCCAGCAGTCGGGGGGACTTCTACGAGCAGTACTTC,CASSRGDFYEQYF
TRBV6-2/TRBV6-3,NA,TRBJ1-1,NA,TGTGCCAGCAGCCCGCGGACAAAAGAAGCTTTCTTT,CASSPRTKEAFF
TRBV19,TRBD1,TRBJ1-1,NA,TGTGCCAGTAGTATGGCGCAGGGGGCCTCAATGAACACTGAAGCTTTCTTT,CASSMAQGASMNTEAFF
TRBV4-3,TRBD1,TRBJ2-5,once,TGCGCCAGCAGCCGGGACAGCCTGCAAGAGACCCAGTACTTC,CASSRDSLQETQYF
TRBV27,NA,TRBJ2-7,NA,TGTGCCAGCAGTTTAGGAGGGGGCGGGACCTACGAGCAGTACTTC,CASSLGGGGTYEQYF
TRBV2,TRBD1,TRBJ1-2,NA,TGTGCCAGCAGCTTGGACAGGGCAGGTTCGGGTGGCTACACCTTC,CASSLDRAGSGGYTF
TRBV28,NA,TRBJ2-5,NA,TGTGCCAGCAGCCCTTATGCGGCGGGGACATTACAAGAGACCCAGTACTTC,CASSPYAAGTLQETQYF
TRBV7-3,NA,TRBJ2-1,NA,TGTGCCAGCAGCTCAGTTGGCGGATACAATGAGCAGTTCTTC,CASSSVGGYNEQFF
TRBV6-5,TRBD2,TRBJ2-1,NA,TGTGCCAGCAGTTTCGGCGGGGGGTCCTACAATGAGCAGTTCTTC,CASSFGGGSYNEQFF
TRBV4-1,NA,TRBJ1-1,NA,TGCGCCAGCAGCCATACAGGGAACACTGAAGCTTTCTTT,CASSHTGNTEAFF
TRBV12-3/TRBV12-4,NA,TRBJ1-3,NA,TGTGCCAGCAGACTGAGCTCTGGAAACACCATATATTTT,CASRLSSGNTIYF
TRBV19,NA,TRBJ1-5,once,TGTGCCAGTAGTTTCCAGGACAGACAGCCCCAGCATTTT,CASSFQDRQPQHF
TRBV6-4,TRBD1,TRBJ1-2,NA,TGTGCCAGCAGTGAGCGGACAGGGGGCTATGGCTACACCTTC,CASSERTGGYGYTF
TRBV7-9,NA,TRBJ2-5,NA,TGTGCCAGCAGCTTAGGGACAGTCCAAGAGACCCAGTACTTC,CASSLGTVQETQYF
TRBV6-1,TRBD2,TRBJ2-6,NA,TGTGCCAGCAGTGAAGCGCTAGCGGGGGGTTCTGGGGCCAACGTCCTGACTTTC,CASSEALAGGSGANVLTF
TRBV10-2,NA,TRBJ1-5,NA,TGCGCCAGCAGTGGAAATAGCAATCAGCCCCAGCATTTT,CASSGNSNQPQHF
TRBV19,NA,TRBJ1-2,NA,TGTGCCAGTAGTATCACCTCGACGGATAACTATGGCTACACCTTC,CASSITSTDNYGYTF
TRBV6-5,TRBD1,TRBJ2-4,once,TGTGCCAGCAGTCCCGGACAGGTTGAAAACATTCAGTACTTC,CASSPGQVENIQYF
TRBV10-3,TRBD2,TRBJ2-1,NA,TGTGCCACCGGACTAGCGGGAGAAGTGTACAATGAGCAGTTCTTC,CATGLAGEVYNEQFF
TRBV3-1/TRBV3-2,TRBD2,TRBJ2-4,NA,TGTGCCAGCAGCCCCCTGCGGGAGGGGAACATTCAGTACTTC,CASSPLREGNIQYF